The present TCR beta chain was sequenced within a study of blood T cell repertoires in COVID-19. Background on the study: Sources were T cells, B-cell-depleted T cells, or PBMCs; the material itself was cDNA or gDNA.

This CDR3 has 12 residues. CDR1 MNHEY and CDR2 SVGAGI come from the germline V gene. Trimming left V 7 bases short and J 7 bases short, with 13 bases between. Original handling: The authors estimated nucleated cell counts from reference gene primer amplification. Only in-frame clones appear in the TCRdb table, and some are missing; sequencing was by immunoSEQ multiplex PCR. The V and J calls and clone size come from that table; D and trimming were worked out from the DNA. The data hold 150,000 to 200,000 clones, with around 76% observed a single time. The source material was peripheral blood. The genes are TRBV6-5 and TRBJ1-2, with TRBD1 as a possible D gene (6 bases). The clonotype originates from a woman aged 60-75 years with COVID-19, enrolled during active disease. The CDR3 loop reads CASNGGRAGYTF. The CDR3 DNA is TGTGCCAGCAACGGGGGGCGCGCTGGCTACACCTTC.